This is a list of T cell receptor beta chains from one sample in a study of T cells in Graves' hyperthyroidism and ophthalmopathy. TCRdb re-called the multiplex PCR reads through MiXCR, storing one row per CDR3 protein. Counted here are about 280,000 distinct CDR3 sequences, less than 30% occurring once; the ten biggest clones make up approximately 30%. The sequencing sample was made of blood. The receptors were sampled from a man between 40 and 49 years old with Graves' hyperthyroidism that later progressed to Graves' ophthalmopathy. The CDR3 runs from the conserved cysteine through the conserved F or W. Fields, in order: V gene, J gene, D gene, clone size, CDR3 protein, CDR3 DNA. The D gene is left open where the match is weak. Some rows mark clone size as missing; the rest say once, few, many or name a class of expanded clone.

TRBV11-2	TRBJ1-3	NA	NA	CASSRQTGTASSGNTIYF	TGTGCCAGCAGCCGACAGACCGGGACGGCCAGCTCTGGAAACACCATATATTTT
TRBV6-5	TRBJ2-7	NA	many	CASSYKDSGYEQYF	TGTGCCAGCAGTTACAAGGACTCGGGCTACGAGCAGTACTTC
TRBV4-1	TRBJ1-2	NA	many	CASSPQALSNYGYTF	TGCGCCAGCAGCCCTCAGGCCCTCTCTAACTATGGCTACACCTTC
TRBV6-2/TRBV6-3	TRBJ1-1	NA	many	CASSHPKALDRLYTEAFF	TGTGCCAGCAGTCACCCAAAAGCCCTAGACAGATTATACACTGAAGCTTTCTTT
TRBV12-5	TRBJ2-7	NA	many	CASGPPGTLSYEQYF	TGTGCTAGTGGTCCGCCCGGGACACTCTCCTACGAGCAGTACTTC
TRBV6-2/TRBV6-3	TRBJ2-5	NA	NA	CASSLQGGNQETQYF	TGTGCCAGCAGCCTCCAGGGGGGGAACCAAGAGACCCAGTACTTC
TRBV11-3	TRBJ1-4	NA	many	CASSLQGLNEKLFF	TGTGCCAGCAGCCTTCAGGGACTTAATGAAAAACTGTTTTTT
TRBV27	TRBJ1-1	NA	few	CASSLSYYTEAFF	TGTGCCAGCAGTTTATCCTACTACACTGAAGCTTTCTTT
TRBV11-2	TRBJ2-5	TRBD2	NA	CASSLGAGGRRDQVTQYF	TGTGCCAGCAGCTTGGGCGCGGGAGGGAGAAGGGACCAAGTGACCCAGTACTTC
TRBV12-3/TRBV12-4	TRBJ2-7	NA	NA	CASSLFGQGIHEQYF	TGTGCCAGCAGTTTATTCGGGCAGGGGATACATGAGCAGTACTTC
TRBV7-2	TRBJ1-3	NA	many	CASSYSTWTIMANTIYF	TGTGCCAGCAGCTACTCGACCTGGACCATTATGGCAAACACCATATATTTT
TRBV28	TRBJ2-4	NA	NA	CASSLWGATKNIQYF	TGTGCCAGCAGTTTGTGGGGGGCGACCAAAAACATTCAGTACTTC
TRBV15	TRBJ1-5	NA	many	CATSRDLGRDQPQHF	TGTGCCACCAGCAGAGATTTGGGCAGGGATCAGCCCCAGCATTTT
TRBV10-3	TRBJ2-7	TRBD2	NA	CAISDVASGSYEQYF	TGTGCCATCAGTGACGTGGCTAGCGGGAGCTACGAGCAGTACTTC
TRBV5-5	TRBJ1-2	NA	many	CASSLVRHSMRYTF	TGTGCCAGCAGCTTGGTCCGCCACTCGATGCGCTACACCTTC
TRBV6-5	TRBJ2-7	TRBD1	NA	CASSYSRTGPIYEQYF	TGTGCCAGCAGTTACTCCCGGACAGGTCCAATCTACGAGCAGTACTTC